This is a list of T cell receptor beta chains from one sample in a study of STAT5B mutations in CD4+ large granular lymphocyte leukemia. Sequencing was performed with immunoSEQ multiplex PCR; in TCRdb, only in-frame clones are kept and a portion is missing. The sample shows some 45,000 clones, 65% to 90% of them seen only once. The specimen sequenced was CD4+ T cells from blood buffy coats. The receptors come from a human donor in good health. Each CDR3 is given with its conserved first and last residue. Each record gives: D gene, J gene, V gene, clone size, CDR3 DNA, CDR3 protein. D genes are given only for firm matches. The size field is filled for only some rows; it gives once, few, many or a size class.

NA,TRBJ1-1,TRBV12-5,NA,TGTGCTAGTTCATCGACCAGGAACACTGAAGCTTTCTTT,CASSSTRNTEAFF
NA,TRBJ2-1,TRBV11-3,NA,TGTGCCAGCAGCTTACGAGAAGGTGAGCAGTTCTTC,CASSLREGEQFF
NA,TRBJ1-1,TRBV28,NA,TGTGCCAGCAGTTCGTCTTCAGTGAACACTGAAGCTTTCTTT,CASSSSSVNTEAFF
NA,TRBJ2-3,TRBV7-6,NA,TGTGCCAGCAGCCGAAACCAAAGGGGAGATACGCAGTATTTT,CASSRNQRGDTQYF
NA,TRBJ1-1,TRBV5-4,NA,TGTGCCAGCAGCTTGGTAGGAACAGAGGACACTGAAGCTTTCTTT,CASSLVGTEDTEAFF
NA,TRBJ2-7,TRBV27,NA,TGTGCCAGCAGTTTATTCGGGGTACACGAGCAGTACTTC,CASSLFGVHEQYF
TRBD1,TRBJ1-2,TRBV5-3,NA,TGTGCCAGAAGCGACCTCGAGGACAGGAACTACACCTTC,CARSDLEDRNYTF
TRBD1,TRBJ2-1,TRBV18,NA,TGTGCCAGCTCACCAGGGACAGGGGAGGATGCCTACAATGAGCAGTTCTTC,CASSPGTGEDAYNEQFF
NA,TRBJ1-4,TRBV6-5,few,TGTGCCAGCAGCCCTCGGTCGGATGAAAAACTGTTTTTT,CASSPRSDEKLFF
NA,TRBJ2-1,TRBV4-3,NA,TGCGCCAGCAGCCAGCAAACCGGGAGATTCAATGAGCAGTTCTTC,CASSQQTGRFNEQFF
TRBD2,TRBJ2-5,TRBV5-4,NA,TGTGCCAGCAGCTTGGGACTAGCGGGAGGAGGGCAAGAGACCCAGTACTTC,CASSLGLAGGGQETQYF
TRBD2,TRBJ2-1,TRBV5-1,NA,TGCGCCAGCAGCTTGGCGGGACTAGCGGGAGAGGGTTATGAGCAGTTCTTC,CASSLAGLAGEGYEQFF
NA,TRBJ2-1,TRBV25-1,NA,TGTGCCAGCAGTGAAGTGGTTGAGCAGTTCTTC,CASSEVVEQFF
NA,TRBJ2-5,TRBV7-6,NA,TGTGCCAGCAACGGGGGCGGGTCCGGGACCCAGTACTTC,CASNGGGSGTQYF
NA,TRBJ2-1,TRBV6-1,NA,TGTGCCAGCAGTGAAATCTACAATGAGCAGTTCTTC,CASSEIYNEQFF
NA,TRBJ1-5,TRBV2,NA,TGTGCCAGCAGTGAAGGCAGGGGCAGCAATCAGCCCCAGCATTTT,CASSEGRGSNQPQHF
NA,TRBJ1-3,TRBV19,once,TGTGCCAGTAGTTCGAGGGACTTCTTAAACTCTGGAAACACCATATATTTT,CASSSRDFLNSGNTIYF
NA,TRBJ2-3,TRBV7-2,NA,TGTGCCAGCAGCCTACCGGCGGGGAGCACAGATACGCAGTATTTT,CASSLPAGSTDTQYF
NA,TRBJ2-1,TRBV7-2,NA,TGTGCCAGCAGCTCATCACAGAGGCCCTACAATGAGCAGTTCTTC,CASSSSQRPYNEQFF
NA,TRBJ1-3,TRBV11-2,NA,TGTGCCAGCAGTTTGACGGAGGGAAACACCATATATTTT,CASSLTEGNTIYF
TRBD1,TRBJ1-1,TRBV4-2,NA,TGTGCCAGCAGCCAACGCCAACAGGGGACACCTTTCTTT,CASSQRQQGTPFF
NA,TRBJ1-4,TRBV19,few,TGTGCCAGTAGTCCCCGCGCAACTAATGAAAAACTGTTTTTT,CASSPRATNEKLFF
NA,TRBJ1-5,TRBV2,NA,TGTGCCAGCAGTGAAAGGGTGTCCATGGAAAGTCAGCCCCAGCATTTT,CASSERVSMESQPQHF
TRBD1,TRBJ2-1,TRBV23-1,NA,TGCGCCAGCAGTAACCGGGACAGGGGGCGAGAGCAGTTCTTC,CASSNRDRGREQFF
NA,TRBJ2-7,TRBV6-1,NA,TGTGCCAGCAGTGCTACTTCGGACTACGAGCAGTACTTC,CASSATSDYEQYF
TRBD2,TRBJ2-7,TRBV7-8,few,TGTGCCAGCAGCTCCACGGGAGGCCCCTACGAGCAGTACTTC,CASSSTGGPYEQYF
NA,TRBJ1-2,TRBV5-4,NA,TGTGCCAGCAGCTTAGAGGGTGGCTATAACTATGGCTACACCTTC,CASSLEGGYNYGYTF
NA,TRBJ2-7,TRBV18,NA,TGTGCCAGCTCACCAACAGCCTCCTACGAGCAGTACTTC,CASSPTASYEQYF
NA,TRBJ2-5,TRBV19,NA,TGTGCCAGTAGTATAAGTGGGACTCAAGAGACCCAGTACTTC,CASSISGTQETQYF
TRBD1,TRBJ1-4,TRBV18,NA,TGTGCCAGCTCACGCCACAGGGGAGCGACTAATGAAAAACTGTTTTTT,CASSRHRGATNEKLFF
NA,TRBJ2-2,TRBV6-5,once,TGTGCCAGCACTCTGTACCGTACGAACGGGGAGCTGTTTTTT,CASTLYRTNGELFF
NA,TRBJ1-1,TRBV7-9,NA,TGTGCCAGCAGCTTACGGGTGGAAACTGAAGCTTTCTTT,CASSLRVETEAFF
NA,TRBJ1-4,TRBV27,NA,TGTGCCAGCAGTTCTCGGGGAGACAGTAATGAAAAACTGTTTTTT,CASSSRGDSNEKLFF
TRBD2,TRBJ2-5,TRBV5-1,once,TGCGCCAGCAGCTTGAATTGGGGCGGGAGTCAAGAGACCCAGTACTTC,CASSLNWGGSQETQYF
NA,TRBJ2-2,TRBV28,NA,TGTGCCAGCAGCCCCCTTCAGGGGAACACCGGGGAGCTGTTTTTT,CASSPLQGNTGELFF
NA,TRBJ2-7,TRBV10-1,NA,TGCGCCGGTGCTACCCACCGCTACGAGCAGTACTTC,CAGATHRYEQYF
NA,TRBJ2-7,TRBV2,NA,TGTGCCAGCGGGGCCCACGAGCAGTACTTC,CASGAHEQYF
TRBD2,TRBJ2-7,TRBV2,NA,TGTGCCAGCAGTGAAGGCCGGGAGGGCGGGTACGAGCAGTACTTC,CASSEGREGGYEQYF
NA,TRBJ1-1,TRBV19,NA,TGTGCCAGTAGGATACTACTAATGAACACTGAAGCTTTCTTT,CASRILLMNTEAFF
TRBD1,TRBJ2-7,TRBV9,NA,TGTGCCAGCAGCGGGAGGCCGGGACAGGGATACGAGCAGTACTTC,CASSGRPGQGYEQYF
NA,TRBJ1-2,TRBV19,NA,TGTGCCAGTAGTATTAGTGGCCCGGGCTACACCTTC,CASSISGPGYTF
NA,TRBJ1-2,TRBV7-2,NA,TGTGCCAGCAGCAAAGGGACGGATCGATATGGCTACACCTTC,CASSKGTDRYGYTF
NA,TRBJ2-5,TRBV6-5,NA,TGTGCCAGCAGTTACTCGACCGGTCGGGAGACCCAGTACTTC,CASSYSTGRETQYF
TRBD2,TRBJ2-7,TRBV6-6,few,TGTGCCAGCAGTCATCAGCTAGCGGCCGAGCAGTACTTC,CASSHQLAAEQYF
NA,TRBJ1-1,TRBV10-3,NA,TGTGCCATCAGTGTTGCGGGTGAAGCTTTCTTT,CAISVAGEAFF
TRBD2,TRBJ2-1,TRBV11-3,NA,TGTGCCAGCAGCTTAGATCAGTCCGGGACTACAGAATTAAATGAGCAGTTCTTC,CASSLDQSGTTELNEQFF